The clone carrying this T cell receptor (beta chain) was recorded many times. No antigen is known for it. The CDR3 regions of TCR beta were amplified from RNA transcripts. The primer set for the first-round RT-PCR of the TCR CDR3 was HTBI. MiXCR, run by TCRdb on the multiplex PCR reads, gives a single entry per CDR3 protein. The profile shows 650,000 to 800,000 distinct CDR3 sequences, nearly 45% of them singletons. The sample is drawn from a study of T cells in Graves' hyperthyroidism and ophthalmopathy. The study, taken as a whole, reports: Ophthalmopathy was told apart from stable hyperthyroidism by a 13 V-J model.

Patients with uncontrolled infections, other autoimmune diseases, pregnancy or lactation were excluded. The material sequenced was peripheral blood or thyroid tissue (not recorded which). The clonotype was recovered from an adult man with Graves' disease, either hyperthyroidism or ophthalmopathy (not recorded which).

For the CDR3, the DNA is TGTGCCAGCAGTACGTCAAAGGAAGGGAATTCACCCCTCCACTTT. Residues: CASSTSKEGNSPLHF. The rearrangement links TRBV12-3 or TRBV12-4 to TRBJ1-6; no clear D. CDR3 length: 15 residues. Trimming took 5 bases from V and 7 from J, leaving 15 bases between them.